The 13 T cell receptor beta chains reported below all come from one sample, sequenced in a study of T cells after posttransplantation cyclophosphamide. Data came from immunoSEQ multiplex PCR; TCRdb stores just in-frame clones and leaves some out. The repertoire holds 15,000 to 20,000 clones, roughly 93% seen once, with less than 0.65% in the top ten. Cyclophosphamide on days +3 and +4 followed busulfan-fludarabine conditioning and a marrow graft. The sample was CD4+ T cells sorted from blood, taken after allogeneic stem cell transplant with posttransplant cyclophosphamide. The receptors were sampled from a male patient aged 60-69 years who received an allogeneic stem cell transplant from a related donor and was CMV-positive. Some T cells may be supplied by the graft donor.

The chain combines TRBV5-1 with TRBJ2-5, with TRBD2 as a possible D gene (6 bases). The V end lost 2 bases, the J end lost 2 bases, and 7 bases lay between the germline ends. The CDR3 is made up of 13 amino acids. Germline assignment: CDR1 SGHRS and CDR2 YFSETQ. The DNA of the CDR3 is TGCGCCAGCAGCTTCGGACTACAAGAGACCCAGTACTTC. Translated: CASSFGLQETQYF.

V and J are TRBV10-3 and TRBJ1-2; D is perhaps TRBD1 (5 bases). The germline V gene encodes CDR1 ENHRY and CDR2 SYGVKD. The CDR3 is made up of 14 amino acids. CDR3 bases: TGTGCAATCGAGGGGACTGTTAATGGGGATGGCTACACCTTC. Protein sequence: CAIEGTVNGDGYTF.

This chain joins TRBV6-6 and TRBJ1-2; TRBD1 matches at 7 bases. Germline-derived CDR1 and CDR2 are MNHNY and SVGAGI (reference sequence). V lost 6 bases, J lost 8 bases, and 6 bases stayed unmatched. The CDR3 has 12 residues. The CDR3 DNA sequence: TGTGCCAGCAGCCCTTACAGGGGCGGCTACACCTTC. Translation: CASSPYRGGYTF.

The genes are TRBV7-3 and TRBJ2-7; 7 bases line up with TRBD1. CDR3 length equals 15 residues. CDR1 and CDR2 from the germline V gene are SGHTA and FQGTGA. The V segment lost 5 bases and the J segment 1 base; nucleotides outside the gene matches: 8. The CDR3: CASSPGTVLSYEQYF. CDR3 DNA: TGTGCCAGCAGCCCAGGGACAGTTCTATCCTACGAGCAGTACTTC. Supplemented by reference TRBV7-3 and TRBJ2-7, the full variable domain reads GAGVSQTPSNKVTEKGKYVELRCDPISGHTALYWYRQSLGQGPEFLIYFQGTGAADDSGLPNDRFFAVRPEGSVSTLKIQRTERGDSAVYLCASSPGTVLSYEQYFGPGTRLTVT.

The chain couples TRBV25-1 to TRBJ1-2, with 8 nucleotides matching TRBD1. Germline CDR1 MGHDK, CDR2 SYGVNS. The V segment lost 3 bases and the J segment 6 bases; nucleotides outside the gene matches: 12. There are 16 residues in the CDR3. The CDR3 nucleotides are TGTGCCAGCAGTGACGGACAGGGTGGGCGTTTGAATGGCTACACCTTC. Translating gives CASSDGQGGRLNGYTF.

V gene TRBV15 combines with J gene TRBJ1-5, with 8 bases matching TRBD1. The CDR3 consists of 16 residues. CDR1 is LNHNV and CDR2 is YYDKDF in the germline V gene (reference sequence). V gave up 0 bases and J gave up 7 bases; unmatched junction bases: 8. The CDR3 DNA follows: TGTGCCACCAGCAGAGATCTAGGCAGGGGGCGGCAGCCCCAGCATTTT. It yields the protein CATSRDLGRGRQPQHF.

This sequence joins TRBV11-2 and TRBJ2-2, with 9 bases fitting TRBD2. The CDR3 spans 17 residues. V was pared by 0 bases and J by 4 bases, with 6 bases of the junction left unmatched. Germline V gives CDR1 SGHAT, CDR2 FQNNGV. The CDR3 bases are TGTGCCAGCAGCTTAGATTGGGGGACTAGCCGCACCGGGGAGCTGTTTTTT. It is translated as CASSLDWGTSRTGELFF.

V and J are TRBV7-8 and TRBJ1-2; D not certain. The CDR3 is made up of 13 amino acids. Germline V CDR1 and CDR2: SGHVS, FQNEAQ. V was trimmed by 2 bases and J by 4 bases, leaving 8 bases between them. The DNA of the CDR3 is TGTGCCAGCAGCTTATCCAACTCCTATGGCTACACCTTC. Translated: CASSLSNSYGYTF.

The rearrangement uses TRBV25-1 and TRBJ1-2, with 10 nucleotides matching TRBD1. The V gene's germline CDR1 is MGHDK and CDR2 SYGVNS. J gave up 4 bases and V 5 bases, and 7 bases lay outside the gene matches. The CDR3 length is 15 residues. The CDR3, as DNA: TGTGCCAGCAGTCCAAGGACAGGGGGTGCCTATGGCTACACCTTC. It translates to CASSPRTGGAYGYTF.

This chain joins TRBV7-8 and TRBJ1-3; 9 bases map to TRBD1. V dropped 6 bases and J dropped 4; count of bases not matched to a gene: 7. This CDR3 is 15 amino acids long. Germline CDR1 is SGHVS and CDR2 is FQNEAQ. CDR3 region: CASRLGQGIGNTIYF. For the CDR3, the DNA is TGTGCCAGCAGACTCGGACAGGGGATAGGAAACACCATATATTTT.

The V call is TRBV19, the J call TRBJ1-1; the match to TRBD1 covers 8 bases. J was trimmed by 3 bases and V by 7 bases; bases with no gene match: 10. CDR1 is LNHDA, CDR2 SQIVND, per germline (reference sequence). The length of the CDR3 is 15 residues. The CDR3 region is CASTDQGAGYTEAFF. CDR3 sequence (DNA): TGTGCCAGTACTGATCAGGGGGCAGGGTACACTGAAGCTTTCTTT.

This chain connects TRBV18 to TRBJ2-3; 10 bases are a match to TRBD2. CDR1 KGHSH and CDR2 LQKENI come from the germline V gene. The trim removed 2 bases at V and 2 bases at J, leaving 7 bases unmatched. The CDR3 is made up of 17 amino acids. CDR3 DNA: TGTGCCAGCTCACCATCCAAGCGGGGGGGCACCACAGATACGCAGTATTTT. This codes for CASSPSKRGGTTDTQYF.

The chain joins TRBV30 to TRBJ2-5; D ambiguous. V lost 2 bases to trimming and J lost 2 bases, with 6 bases between them. This CDR3 comprises 12 residues. CDR1 and CDR2 (germline): GTSNPN, SVGIG (reference sequence). The CDR3 reads CAWSIGQETQYF. The DNA for the CDR3 is TGTGCCTGGAGTATCGGTCAAGAGACCCAGTACTTC.